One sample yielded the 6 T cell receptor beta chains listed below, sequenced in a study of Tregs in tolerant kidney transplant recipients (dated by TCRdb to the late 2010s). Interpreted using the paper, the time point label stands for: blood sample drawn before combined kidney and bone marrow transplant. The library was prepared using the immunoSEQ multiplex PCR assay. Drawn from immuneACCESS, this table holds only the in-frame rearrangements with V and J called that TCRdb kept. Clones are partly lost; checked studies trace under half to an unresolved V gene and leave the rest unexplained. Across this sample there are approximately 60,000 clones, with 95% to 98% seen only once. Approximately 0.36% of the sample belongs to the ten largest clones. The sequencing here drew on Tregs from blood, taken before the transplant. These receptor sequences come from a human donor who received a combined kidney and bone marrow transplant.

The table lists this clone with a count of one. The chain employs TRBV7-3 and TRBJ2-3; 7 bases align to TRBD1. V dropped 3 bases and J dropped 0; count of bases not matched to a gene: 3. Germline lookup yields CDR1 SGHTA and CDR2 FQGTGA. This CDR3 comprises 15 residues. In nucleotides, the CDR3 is TGTGCCAGCAGCTTGACAGGGCCTAGCACAGATACGCAGTATTTT. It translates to CASSLTGPSTDTQYF. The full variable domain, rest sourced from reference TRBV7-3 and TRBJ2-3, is GAGVSQTPSNKVTEKGKYVELRCDPISGHTALYWYRQSLGQGPEFLIYFQGTGAADDSGLPNDRFFAVRPEGSVSTLKIQRTERGDSAVYLCASSLTGPSTDTQYFGPGTRLTVL.

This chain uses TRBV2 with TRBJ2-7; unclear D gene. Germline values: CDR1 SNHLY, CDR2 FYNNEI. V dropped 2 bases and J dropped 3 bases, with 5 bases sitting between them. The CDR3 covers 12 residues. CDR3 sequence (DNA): TGTGCCAGCAGTGAAACCGGCTACGAGCAGTACTTC. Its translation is CASSETGYEQYF. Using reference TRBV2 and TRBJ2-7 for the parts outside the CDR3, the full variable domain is EPEVTQTPSHQVTQMGQEVILRCVPISNHLYFYWYRQILGQKVEFLVSFYNNEISEKSEIFDDQFSVERPDGSNFTLKIRSTKLEDSAMYFCASSETGYEQYFGPGTRLTVT.

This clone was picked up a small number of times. CDR3 in DNA: TGTGCCAGCAGCCAAGGAGGGACAGGGAACGAAAAACTGTTTTTT. This sequence encodes CASSQGGTGNEKLFF. The J gene is TRBJ1-4, the V gene TRBV5-4; 9 bases align to TRBD1. The junction had 9 bases not matched to a gene; V was cut back by 4 bases and J by 8 bases. CDR3 length: 15 residues. Germline V gives CDR1 SGHNT, CDR2 YYREEE (reference sequence).

The CDR3 DNA reads as TGTGCCAGCACCCACAGGCGGAACACTGAAGCTTTCTTT. It codes for CASTHRRNTEAFF. The rearrangement uses TRBV2 and TRBJ1-1, with D perhaps TRBD1 (5 bases). Germline-derived CDR1 and CDR2 are SNHLY and FYNNEI. V was clipped by 7 bases and J by 1 base, with 10 bases between them. This CDR3 spans 13 amino acids.

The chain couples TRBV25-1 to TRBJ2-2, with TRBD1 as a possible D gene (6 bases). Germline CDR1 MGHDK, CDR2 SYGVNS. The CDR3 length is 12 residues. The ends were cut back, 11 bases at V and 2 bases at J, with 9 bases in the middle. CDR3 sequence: CALQGNTGELFF. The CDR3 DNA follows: TGTGCCCTACAGGGAAACACCGGGGAGCTGTTTTTT.

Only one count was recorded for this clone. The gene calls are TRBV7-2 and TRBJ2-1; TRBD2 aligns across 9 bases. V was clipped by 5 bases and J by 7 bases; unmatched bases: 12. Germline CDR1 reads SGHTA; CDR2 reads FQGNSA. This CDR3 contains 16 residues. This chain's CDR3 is CASSAHSGSFVNEQFF. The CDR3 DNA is TGTGCCAGCAGCGCCCATAGCGGGAGTTTCGTGAATGAGCAGTTCTTC.